Shown below are 12 T cell receptor beta chains from a single sample sequenced in a study of blood T cell repertoires in COVID-19. The table came from immunoSEQ multiplex PCR; TCRdb's copy has only in-frame clones and leaves some out. The top ten clones hold around 10% of a sample with over 60,000 clones, about 82% of them seen once. Sample: peripheral blood. Receptors originate from a human donor in a cohort sampled during active COVID-19.

This chain uses TRBV28 with TRBJ2-7; possible D gene TRBD2, 5 bases. The germline V gene has CDR1 MDHEN and CDR2 SYDVKM. The CDR3 spans 16 residues. Deletions cut 3 bases from V and 7 bases from J, with 22 bases between. Here the CDR3 reads CASSFPPRASMGEQYF. Written as DNA, the CDR3 is TGTGCCAGCAGTTTTCCCCCGAGGGCCTCTATGGGGGAGCAGTACTTC.

The rearrangement uses TRBV4-2 and TRBJ2-3, with 7 bases that match TRBD1. The CDR3 has 17 residues. V shed 3 bases and J 4 bases; nucleotides not matched to a gene: 13. Looked up from germline, CDR1 is LGHNA and CDR2 is YNFKEQ. The CDR3 loop is CASSHHPQLTGADTQYF. CDR3 coding DNA: TGTGCCAGCAGCCATCACCCACAACTCACAGGGGCAGATACGCAGTATTTT.

The CDR3 nucleotides read TGTGCCAGCAGGGACAGTCTAACTAACTATGGCTACACCTTC. This codes for CASRDSLTNYGYTF. The chain joins TRBV6-5 to TRBJ1-2, with D perhaps TRBD1 (6 bases). With 6 bases removed from V and 0 bases from J, the gap between germline ends came to 11 bases. Germline V gene lookup returns CDR1 MNHEY and CDR2 SVGAGI. CDR3 length: 14 amino acids.

The J gene is TRBJ1-4, the V gene TRBV20-1; TRBD1 aligns across 8 bases. V lost 6 bases and J lost 11; bases outside the gene matches: 5. This CDR3 has 11 residues. CDR1 and CDR2 (germline): DFQATT, SNEGSKA (reference sequence). The CDR3 region is CSAKTGVKLFF. In DNA form, the CDR3 reads TGCAGTGCGAAGACAGGGGTGAAACTGTTTTTT.

The CDR3 nucleotides read TGTGCCAGCAGCCGAGAACAGGACTCTGGAAACACCATATATTTT. Its protein product is CASSREQDSGNTIYF. The rearrangement links TRBV2 to TRBJ1-3, with a weak D call TRBD1 (5 bases). The CDR3 runs to 15 residues. V was shortened by 6 bases and J by 0 bases, with 12 bases between the two germline ends. Germline V CDR1 and CDR2: SNHLY, FYNNEI. Full variable domain (remainder filled in from reference TRBV2 and TRBJ1-3): EPEVTQTPSHQVTQMGQEVILRCVPISNHLYFYWYRQILGQKVEFLVSFYNNEISEKSEIFDDQFSVERPDGSNFTLKIRSTKLEDSAMYFCASSREQDSGNTIYFGEGSWLTVV.

V and J are TRBV9 and TRBJ1-1, with D perhaps TRBD1 (5 bases). CDR1 and CDR2 from the germline V gene are SGDLS and YYNGEE. The CDR3 extends over 13 amino acids. V dropped 0 bases and J dropped 3 bases, with 6 bases sitting between them. CDR3 nucleotide sequence: TGTGCCAGCAGCGTAGGGGGGGACACTGAAGCTTTCTTT. Amino acid sequence: CASSVGGDTEAFF.

A note on this clone: At one end the junction does not follow the germline gene, possibly because of a read error. This chain joins TRBV28 and TRBJ1-5; D may be TRBD1 (6 bases). This CDR3 is built from 12 residues. Germline V CDR1 and CDR2: MDHEN, SYDVKM. CDR3 sequence reads: CGGGAGNQPQHF. CDR3 bases: TGCGGAGGGGGGGCAGGCAATCAGCCCCAGCATTTT.

The V gene is TRBV7-3, the J gene TRBJ2-2; D gene ambiguous. CDR3 length equals 13 residues. The V end was cut by 2 bases, the J end by 4 bases, with 5 bases between. Germline assignment: CDR1 SGHTA and CDR2 FQGTGA. This chain's CDR3 is CASSLQVTGELFF. DNA of the CDR3: TGTGCCAGCAGCTTACAGGTCACCGGGGAGCTGTTTTTT.

The V gene is TRBV5-1, the J gene TRBJ2-5, with a possible D match to TRBD2 (6 bases). Trimming cost V 3 bases and J 0 bases, with 15 bases left between them. The CDR3 totals 16 residues. CDR1 is SGHRS and CDR2 is YFSETQ in the germline V gene. CDR3 residues: CASSSLSGGYQETQYF. The CDR3 DNA is TGCGCCAGCAGCTCGCTTAGCGGAGGGTACCAAGAGACCCAGTACTTC. Filled out from reference TRBV5-1 and TRBJ2-5, the complete variable domain reads KAGVTQTPRYLIKTRGQQVTLSCSPISGHRSVSWYQQTPGQGLQFLFEYFSETQRNKGNFPGRFSGRQFSNSRSEMNVSTLELGDSALYLCASSSLSGGYQETQYFGPGTRLLVL.

J is TRBJ1-4 and V is TRBV6-1; D possibly corresponds to TRBD1 (6 bases). The V end was cut by 2 bases, the J end by 7 bases, with 11 bases between. Germline CDR1 and CDR2: MNHNS and SASEGT. This CDR3 contains 14 residues. This chain's CDR3 is CASSETGWGEKLFF. The CDR3 nucleotides are TGTGCCAGCAGTGAAACAGGGTGGGGTGAAAAACTGTTTTTT.

V and J are TRBV7-2 and TRBJ2-7, with D tentatively TRBD2 (7 bases). The CDR3 is 14 residues long. The V gene lost 8 bases and the J gene lost 4 bases, with 18 bases spanning the gap. From germline, CDR1 is SGHTA and CDR2 FQGNSA. CDR3 sequence (DNA): TGTGCCAGCGGGGGGGAAGGGGGTCTTTACGAGCAGTACTTC. Translation: CASGGEGGLYEQYF.

J is TRBJ1-1 and V is TRBV28; TRBD1 matches 8 bases. In germline, CDR1 is MDHEN, CDR2 SYDVKM. V trimming: 8 bases; J trimming: 6 bases; junction bases outside the gene matches: 11. This CDR3 comprises 14 residues. The CDR3 DNA sequence: TGTGCCAGCGGATACAGGGGGTCGGTCGCTGAAGCTTTCTTT. Protein product: CASGYRGSVAEAFF.